This T cell receptor beta chain was sequenced in a study of T-cell memory formation after mild COVID-19 (TCRdb year 2021). For the study in its entirety: TCR sequence clusters from the two donors were found to be largely donor specific. Longitudinal TCRalpha and TCRbeta repertoire sequencing tracked T-cell clones expanding and contracting after mild COVID-19 in two donors. The cohort was made up of two young adult volunteers, one female and one male, who were previously healthy. Results and caveats for the whole study, not just this receptor: The study included only a couple of mild cases, and larger cohorts that include severe cases with pre-infection samples were judged to be necessary. Some responding clones were found in pre-infection memory, which suggests that pre-existing cross-reactive memory T cells took part in the SARS-CoV-2 response. Balanced CD4/CD8 phenotypes were observed for clones contracting from day 15 to 85, whereas a bias towards CD4+ was observed for a second wave of clones expanding from day 15 to 37. Contracting CD4+ clones appeared mostly in the CM and EM memory subsets, whereas CD8+ clones were enriched in EMRA. SARS-CoV-2 specificity was not confirmed for the second-wave clones peaking on day 37.

This sample was sequenced with an Illumina NovaSeq 6000. TCRalpha and TCRbeta cDNA libraries were built by 5'RACE with constant-segment primers, adding sample barcodes and unique molecular identifiers. RNA was extracted from every sample with Trizol reagent. The libraries were amplified in two PCR steps, and the second step added a second sample barcode and Illumina TruSeq adapters. The libraries were sequenced on an Illumina NovaSeq using 2 x 150 bp paired-end reads. In the authors' own workflow: Demultiplexing of reads and collapsing into UMI-guided consensus sequences were performed with migec v1.2.7. Using mixcr v2.1.11, the UMI consensuses were aligned to TRA and TRB V and J templates and assembled into clonotypes. Clonotypes were classified as expanded or contracted when called significant by both edgeR and NoisET, with noise models trained on biological replicates. For edgeR calls, a false discovery rate-adjusted p below 0.01 and a log2 fold-change threshold of 1 were applied. As an exploratory analysis of dynamics, max-normalized trajectories of the 1000 most abundant clonotypes were examined by PCA with hierarchical clustering. Separately sequenced CD4+ and CD8+ repertoires were used to assign the CD4 or CD8 phenotype of responding clones. TCRdb trimmed public reads at Q25 via fastp, called clones via MiXCR and kept in-frame beta chains. Each CDR3 protein gets just one entry, which takes the most common genes and DNA from the rows behind it. It is TCRdb's table, rather than the study itself, that gives the V and J calls and clone size. Present in this sample are roughly 600,000 distinct CDR3 sequences, about a sixth of which were seen just once. The top ten clones comprise around 13% of the sample.

Ficoll-Paque density gradient centrifugation was used to isolate PBMCs. CDR1 and CDR2, looked up from the germline V gene (reference sequence), are LGHDT and YNNKEL. Trimming at the junction amounts to 1 base on V and 4 bases on J, and the germline ends lie 7 bases apart. From its cysteine to its phenylalanine, the CDR3 spans 14 amino acids. CDR3 DNA only is kept here, 42 bases in frame from base 1. This clonotype was counted only a few times. Which antigen it targets is not known. Base qualities are not at hand, and no much larger clone is one base apart. The receptor was derived from an adult woman who had mild COVID-19 (a few samples of this study predate the infection). The sample titles of this study are shuffled in the database, so cell type and time point are left out; the donor was told from shared clones. The material sequenced was PBMCs or a T cell subset sorted from them (not recorded which). This chain joins TRBV3-1 to TRBJ2-2; the D gene remains uncertain. The CDR3: CASSQAKSTGELFF. The DNA is TGTGCCAGCAGCCAAGCGAAGTCCACCGGGGAGCTGTTTTTT.